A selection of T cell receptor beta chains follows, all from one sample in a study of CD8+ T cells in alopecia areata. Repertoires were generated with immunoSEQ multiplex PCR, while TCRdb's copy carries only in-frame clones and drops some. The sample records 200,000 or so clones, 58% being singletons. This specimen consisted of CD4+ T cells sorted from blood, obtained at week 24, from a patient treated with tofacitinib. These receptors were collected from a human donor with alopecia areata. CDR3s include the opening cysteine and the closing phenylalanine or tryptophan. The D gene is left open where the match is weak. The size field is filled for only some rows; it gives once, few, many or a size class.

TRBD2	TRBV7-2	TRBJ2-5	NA	TGTGCCAGCAGCGGAAGGCTAGCGGGAGGGACGGAGACCCAGTACTTC	CASSGRLAGGTETQYF
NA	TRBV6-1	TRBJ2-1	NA	TGTGCCAGCAGTTCTGACTCACCTTACAATGAGCAGTTCTTC	CASSSDSPYNEQFF
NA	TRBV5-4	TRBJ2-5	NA	TGTGCCAGCAGCCGCATAGGCAGGGAGGCAGAGACCCAGTACTTC	CASSRIGREAETQYF
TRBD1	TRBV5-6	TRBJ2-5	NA	TGTGCCAGCAGCTTTGCTAAGGGACAGTTCCAAGAGACCCAGTACTTC	CASSFAKGQFQETQYF
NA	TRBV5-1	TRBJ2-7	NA	TGCGCCAGCAGCTTGGAGTCTAGTCGCTACGAGCAGTACTTC	CASSLESSRYEQYF
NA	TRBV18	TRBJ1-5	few	TGTGCCAGCTCACCAAAGGATGCGATCGGGAATCAGCCCCAGCATTTT	CASSPKDAIGNQPQHF
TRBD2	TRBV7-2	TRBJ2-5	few	TGTGCCAGCAGCCCGCCCGGACTAGCGGGGGGGCAAGAGACCCAGTACTTC	CASSPPGLAGGQETQYF
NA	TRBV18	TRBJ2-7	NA	TGTGCCAGCTCACCACCGAGCACAGGTCCCAACGAGCAGTACTTC	CASSPPSTGPNEQYF
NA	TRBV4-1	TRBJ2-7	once	TGCGCCAGCAGCCAAGACTCCCGCGGCGAGCAGTACTTC	CASSQDSRGEQYF
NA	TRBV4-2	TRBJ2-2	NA	TGTGCCAGCAGCCAAGATGGGGTGGAGACCGGGGAGCTGTTTTTT	CASSQDGVETGELFF
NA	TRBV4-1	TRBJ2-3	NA	TGCGCCAGCAGCCACGGGGATCAGAGGTTGACAGATACGCAGTATTTT	CASSHGDQRLTDTQYF
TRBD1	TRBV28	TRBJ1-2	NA	TGTGCCAGCAGTCCTCAGGGGGCGAGGGCCTATGGCTACACCTTC	CASSPQGARAYGYTF
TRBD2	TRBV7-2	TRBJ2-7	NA	TGTGCCAGCAGCTTAGCACTAGCGGGAGCCAACGAGCAGTACTTC	CASSLALAGANEQYF
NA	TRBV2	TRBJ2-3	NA	TGTGCCAGCAGGCCCCGGGAGTCAGATACGCAGTATTTT	CASRPRESDTQYF
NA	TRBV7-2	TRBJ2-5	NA	TGTGCCAGCAGCTTAGGGTCAGACCCAGAAGAGACCCAGTACTTC	CASSLGSDPEETQYF
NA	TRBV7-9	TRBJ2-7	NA	TGTGCCAGCAGCCCCCCGACGGTCTCCTACGAGCAGTACTTC	CASSPPTVSYEQYF
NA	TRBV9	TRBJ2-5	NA	TGTGCCAGCAGCGTAGCCGCCGGGCGAGAGACCCAGTACTTC	CASSVAAGRETQYF
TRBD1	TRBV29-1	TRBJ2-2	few	TGCAGCGCAACCAGGGGGCGGAACACCGGGGAGCTGTTTTTT	CSATRGRNTGELFF
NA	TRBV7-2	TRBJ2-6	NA	TGTGCCAGCAGCTTAGTCGGGGCTGGGGCCAACGTCCTGACTTTC	CASSLVGAGANVLTF
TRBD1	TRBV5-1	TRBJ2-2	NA	TGCGCCAGCAGCAGGACAGGGCCCGGGGAGCTGTTTTTT	CASSRTGPGELFF
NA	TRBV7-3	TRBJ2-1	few	TGTGCCAGCAGCCCCGGCCGGGGTTCCTACAATGAGCAGTTCTTC	CASSPGRGSYNEQFF
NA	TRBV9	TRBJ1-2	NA	TGTGCCAGCAGCGTAGAGGGGGAGCCTGCCTATGGCTACACCTTC	CASSVEGEPAYGYTF
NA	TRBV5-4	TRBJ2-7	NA	TGTGCCAGCAGCCTACAAAAGAACGGTCCCTCGTACGAGCAGTACTTC	CASSLQKNGPSYEQYF
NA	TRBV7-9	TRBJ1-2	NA	TGTGCCAGCAGCTTAAAAAACAGCAACTATGGCTACACCTTC	CASSLKNSNYGYTF
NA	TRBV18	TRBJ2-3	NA	TGTGCCAGCTCACAGGGGACAGATACGCAGTATTTT	CASSQGTDTQYF
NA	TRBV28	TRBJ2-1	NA	TGTGCCAGCACCCAGGGACGGGACAATGAGCAGTTCTTC	CASTQGRDNEQFF
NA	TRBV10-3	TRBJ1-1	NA	TGTGCCATCAGTGAGTCGGGGCTTAACGGAGAAGCTTTCTTT	CAISESGLNGEAFF
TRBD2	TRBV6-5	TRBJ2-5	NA	TGTGCCAGCAGTGCCTCGCGGGGGGCGGGACACCAGTACTTC	CASSASRGAGHQYF
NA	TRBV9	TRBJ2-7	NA	TGTGCCAGCAGCGTAGCTCCCTCCGTGAGTACCTACGAGCAGTACTTC	CASSVAPSVSTYEQYF
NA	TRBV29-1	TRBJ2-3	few	TGCAGCTTGGTGTTGGGGGATACGCAGTATTTT	CSLVLGDTQYF
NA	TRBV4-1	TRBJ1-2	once	TGCGCCAGCAGCCAAGAGATGTCGGGTTTTCATGGCTACACCTTC	CASSQEMSGFHGYTF
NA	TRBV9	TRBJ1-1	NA	TGTGCCAGCAGCGTTAGAGACACTGAAGCTTTCTTT	CASSVRDTEAFF
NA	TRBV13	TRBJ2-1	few	TGTGCCAGCAGCCCGAGGGGGGTTTGGGACAATGAGCAGTTCTTC	CASSPRGVWDNEQFF
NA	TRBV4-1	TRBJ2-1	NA	TGCGCCAGCAGCCCCGCCCCAGGGAATGAGCAGTTCTTC	CASSPAPGNEQFF
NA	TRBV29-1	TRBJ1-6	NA	TGCAGCGTTAGGGGCTCCTATAATTCACCCCTCCACTTT	CSVRGSYNSPLHF